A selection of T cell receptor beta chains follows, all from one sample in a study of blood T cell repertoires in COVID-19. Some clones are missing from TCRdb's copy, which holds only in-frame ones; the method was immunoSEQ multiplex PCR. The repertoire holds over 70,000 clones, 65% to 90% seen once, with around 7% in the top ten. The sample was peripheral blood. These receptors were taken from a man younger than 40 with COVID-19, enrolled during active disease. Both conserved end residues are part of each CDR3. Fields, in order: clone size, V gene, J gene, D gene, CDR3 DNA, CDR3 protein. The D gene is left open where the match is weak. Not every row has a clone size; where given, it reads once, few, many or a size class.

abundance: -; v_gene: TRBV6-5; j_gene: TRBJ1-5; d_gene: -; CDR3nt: TGTGCCAGTGGCACAGGATATCAGCCCCAGCATTTT; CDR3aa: CASGTGYQPQHF
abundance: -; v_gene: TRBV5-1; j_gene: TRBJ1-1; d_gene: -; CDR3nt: TGCGCCAGCAGGCTCGACATCACAAGGACTGAAGCTTTCTTT; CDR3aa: CASRLDITRTEAFF
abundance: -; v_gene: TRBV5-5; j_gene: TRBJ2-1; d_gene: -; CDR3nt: TGTGCCAGCAGCTTGTACGGGGGATCCTCCTACAATGAGCAGTTCTTC; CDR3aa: CASSLYGGSSYNEQFF
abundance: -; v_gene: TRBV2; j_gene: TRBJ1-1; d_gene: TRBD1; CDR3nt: TGTGCCAGCAGCATGGACAGGGGTAGGACTGAAGCTTTCTTT; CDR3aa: CASSMDRGRTEAFF
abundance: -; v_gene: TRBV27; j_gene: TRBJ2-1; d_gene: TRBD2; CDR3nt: TGTGCCAGCAGTTGGGTGCGGGAGACCTTTTTTGAGCAGTTCTTC; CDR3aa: CASSWVRETFFEQFF
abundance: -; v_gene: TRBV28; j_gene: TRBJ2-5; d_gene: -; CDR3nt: TGTGCCAGCAGTGTGACCGAGAGGGAGACCCAGTACTTC; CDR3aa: CASSVTERETQYF
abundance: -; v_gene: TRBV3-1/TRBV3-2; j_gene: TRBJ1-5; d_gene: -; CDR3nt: TGTGCCAGCAGCCAAGATAACCAGGCATTTCAGCCCCAGCATTTT; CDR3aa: CASSQDNQAFQPQHF
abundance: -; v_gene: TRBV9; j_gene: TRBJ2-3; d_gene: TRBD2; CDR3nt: TGTGCCAGCAGCGCGAAAACCGGGACTAGCCCCAATACGCAGTATTTT; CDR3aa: CASSAKTGTSPNTQYF
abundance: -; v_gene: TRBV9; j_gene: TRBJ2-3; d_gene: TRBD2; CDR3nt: TGTGCCAGCAGCCCCCGATTAGCGGGACTTAGCACAGATACGCAGTATTTT; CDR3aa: CASSPRLAGLSTDTQYF
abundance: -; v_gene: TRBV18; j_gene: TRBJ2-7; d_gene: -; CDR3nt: TGTGCCAGCTCACCGCTCTCCGGGACAAGAACCTACGAGCAGTACTTC; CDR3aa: CASSPLSGTRTYEQYF
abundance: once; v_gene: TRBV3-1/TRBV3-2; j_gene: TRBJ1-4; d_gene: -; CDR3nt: TGTGCCAGCAGCCAAGATTACGGGGTCTTTTTT; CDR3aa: CASSQDYGVFF
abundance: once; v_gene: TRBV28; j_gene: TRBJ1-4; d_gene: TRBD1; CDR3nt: TGTGCCAGCAGTCCTCCCACAGGGGGCTATGAAAAACTGTTTTTT; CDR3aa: CASSPPTGGYEKLFF
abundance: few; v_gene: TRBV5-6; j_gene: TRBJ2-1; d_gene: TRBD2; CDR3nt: TGTGCCAGCACCACCTTGGTAAGAAGCGGGAGCCAGAGAGTAGGTGAGCAGTTCTTC; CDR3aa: CASTTLVRSGSQRVGEQFF
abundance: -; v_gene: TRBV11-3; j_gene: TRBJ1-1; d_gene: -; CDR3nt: TGTGCCAGCAGCCTACAGGGGAACACTGAAGCTTTCTTT; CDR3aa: CASSLQGNTEAFF
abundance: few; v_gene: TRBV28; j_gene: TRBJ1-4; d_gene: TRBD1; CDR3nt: TGTGCCAGCAGTCGAGGGACAGGTGTCGGTGAAAAACTGTTTTTT; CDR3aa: CASSRGTGVGEKLFF